Described below is a single TCR beta chain sequence and its context. The data stem from a study of T cells in Graves' hyperthyroidism and ophthalmopathy. The source material, RNA transcripts, was used to amplify TCR beta CDR3 regions. The TCR CDR3 was amplified in a first-round RT-PCR using the HTBI primer set. MiXCR, applied by TCRdb to the multiplex PCR reads, yields one record per CDR3 protein. The data hold fewer than 650,000 distinct CDR3 sequences, with approximately 15% observed a single time. Source material: blood. This receptor was taken from a woman in her thirties or forties with Graves' ophthalmopathy.

The CDR3 region is CAWQQGPAGELFF. CDR3 in DNA: TGTGCCTGGCAACAGGGGCCGGCCGGGGAGCTGTTTTTT. The V call is TRBV30, the J call TRBJ2-2; TRBD1 matches at 7 bases. CDR1 and CDR2 from the germline V gene are GTSNPN and SVGIG (reference sequence). This CDR3 comprises 13 residues. With 5 bases clipped from V and 6 bases from J, the junction kept 6 bases outside the gene matches.